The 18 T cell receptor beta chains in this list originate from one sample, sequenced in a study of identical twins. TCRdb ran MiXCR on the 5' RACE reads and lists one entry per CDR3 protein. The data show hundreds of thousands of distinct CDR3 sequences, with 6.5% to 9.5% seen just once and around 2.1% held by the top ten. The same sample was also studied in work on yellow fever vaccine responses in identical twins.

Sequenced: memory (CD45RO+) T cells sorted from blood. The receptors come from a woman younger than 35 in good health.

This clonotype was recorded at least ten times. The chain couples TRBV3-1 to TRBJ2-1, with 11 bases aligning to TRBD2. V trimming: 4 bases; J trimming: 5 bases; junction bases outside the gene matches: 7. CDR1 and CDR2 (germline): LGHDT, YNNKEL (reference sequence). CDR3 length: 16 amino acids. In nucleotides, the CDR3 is TGTGCCAGCAGCCCCTCGCCGGGACTAGCGGACAATGAGCAGTTCTTC. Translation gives CASSPSPGLADNEQFF.

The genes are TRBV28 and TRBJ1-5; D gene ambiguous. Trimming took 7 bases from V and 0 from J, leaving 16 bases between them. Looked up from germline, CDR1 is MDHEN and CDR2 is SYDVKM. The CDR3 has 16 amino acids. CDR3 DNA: TGTGCCAGCAATGAGTTGGGCCCCTATAGCAATCAGCCCCAGCATTTT. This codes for CASNELGPYSNQPQHF. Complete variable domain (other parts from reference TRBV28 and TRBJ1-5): DVKVTQSSRYLVKRTGEKVFLECVQDMDHENMFWYRQDPGLGLRLIYFSYDVKMKEKGDIPEGYSVSREKKERFSLILESASTNQTSMYLCASNELGPYSNQPQHFGDGTRLSIL.

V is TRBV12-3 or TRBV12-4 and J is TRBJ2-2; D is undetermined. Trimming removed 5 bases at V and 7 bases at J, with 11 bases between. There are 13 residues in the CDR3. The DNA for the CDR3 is TGTGCCAGCAGTGAAGTGGACGGCGGGGAGCTGTTTTTT. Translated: CASSEVDGGELFF.

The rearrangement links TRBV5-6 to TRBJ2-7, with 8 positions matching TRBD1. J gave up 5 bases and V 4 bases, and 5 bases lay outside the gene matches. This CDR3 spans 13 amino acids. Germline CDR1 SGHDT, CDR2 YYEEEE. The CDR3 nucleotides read TGTGCCAGCAGCAGGGGACAGGCTCACGAGCAGTACGTC. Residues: CASSRGQAHEQYV.

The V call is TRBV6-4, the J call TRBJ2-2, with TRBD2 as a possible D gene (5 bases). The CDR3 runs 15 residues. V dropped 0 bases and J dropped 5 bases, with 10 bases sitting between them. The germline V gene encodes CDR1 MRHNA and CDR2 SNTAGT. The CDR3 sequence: CASSDSNGETGELFF. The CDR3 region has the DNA TGTGCCAGCAGTGACTCGAACGGGGAAACCGGGGAGCTGTTTTTT.

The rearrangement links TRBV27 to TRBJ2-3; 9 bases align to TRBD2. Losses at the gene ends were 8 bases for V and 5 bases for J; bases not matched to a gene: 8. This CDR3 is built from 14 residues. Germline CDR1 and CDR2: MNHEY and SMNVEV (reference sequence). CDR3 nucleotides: TGTGCCAGCCATGGCGGGAGGGCCGGAGATACGCAGTATTTT. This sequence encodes CASHGGRAGDTQYF.

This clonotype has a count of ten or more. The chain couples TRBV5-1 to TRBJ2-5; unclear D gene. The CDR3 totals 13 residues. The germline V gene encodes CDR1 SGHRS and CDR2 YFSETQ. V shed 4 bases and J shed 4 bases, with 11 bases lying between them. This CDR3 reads CASSNGVIETQYF. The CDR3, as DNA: TGCGCCAGCAGCAACGGCGTTATAGAGACCCAGTACTTC.

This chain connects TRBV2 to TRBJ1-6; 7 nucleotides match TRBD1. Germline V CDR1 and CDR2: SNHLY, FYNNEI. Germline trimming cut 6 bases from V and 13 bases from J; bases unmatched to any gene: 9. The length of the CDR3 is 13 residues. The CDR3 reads CASSGQVATPLHF. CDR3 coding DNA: TGTGCCAGCAGCGGACAGGTTGCGACCCCCCTCCACTTT.

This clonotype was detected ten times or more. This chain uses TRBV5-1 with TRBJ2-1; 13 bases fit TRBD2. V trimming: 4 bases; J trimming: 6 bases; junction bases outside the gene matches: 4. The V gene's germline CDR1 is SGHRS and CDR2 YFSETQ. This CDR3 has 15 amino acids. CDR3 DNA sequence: TGCGCCAGCAGCCAGACTAGCGGGGGGATCAATGAGCAGTTCTTC. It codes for CASSQTSGGINEQFF.

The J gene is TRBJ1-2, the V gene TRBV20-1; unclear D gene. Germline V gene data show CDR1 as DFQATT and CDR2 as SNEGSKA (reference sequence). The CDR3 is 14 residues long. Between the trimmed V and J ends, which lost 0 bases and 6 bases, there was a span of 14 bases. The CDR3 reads CSARDPVTEDGYTF. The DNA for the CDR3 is TGCAGTGCTAGAGATCCCGTCACAGAGGATGGCTACACCTTC.

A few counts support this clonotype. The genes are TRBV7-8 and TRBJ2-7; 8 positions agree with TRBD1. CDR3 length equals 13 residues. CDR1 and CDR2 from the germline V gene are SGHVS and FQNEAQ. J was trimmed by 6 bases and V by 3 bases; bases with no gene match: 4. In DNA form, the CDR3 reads TGTGCCAGCAGCTTCCAAGACAGGGGCGAGCAGTACTTC. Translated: CASSFQDRGEQYF. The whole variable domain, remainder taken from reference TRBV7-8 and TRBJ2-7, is GAGVSQSPRYKVAKRGQDVALRCDPISGHVSLFWYQQALGQGPEFLTYFQNEAQLDKSGLPSDRFFAERPEGSVSTLKIQRTQQEDSAVYLCASSFQDRGEQYFGPGTRLTVT.

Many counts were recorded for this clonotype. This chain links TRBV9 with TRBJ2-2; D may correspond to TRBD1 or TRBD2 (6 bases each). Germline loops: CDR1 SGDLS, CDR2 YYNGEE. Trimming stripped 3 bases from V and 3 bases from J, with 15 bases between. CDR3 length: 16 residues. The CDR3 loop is CASSGSRGPYTGELFF. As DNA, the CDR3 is TGTGCCAGCAGCGGGAGCCGGGGGCCATACACCGGGGAGCTGTTTTTT.

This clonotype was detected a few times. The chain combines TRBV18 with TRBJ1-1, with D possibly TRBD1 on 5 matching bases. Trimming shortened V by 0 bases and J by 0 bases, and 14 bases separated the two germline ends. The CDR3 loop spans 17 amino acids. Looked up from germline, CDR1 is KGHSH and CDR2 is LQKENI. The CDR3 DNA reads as TGTGCCAGCTCACCACCGGGGGGACTCAACATGAACACTGAAGCTTTCTTT. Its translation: CASSPPGGLNMNTEAFF.

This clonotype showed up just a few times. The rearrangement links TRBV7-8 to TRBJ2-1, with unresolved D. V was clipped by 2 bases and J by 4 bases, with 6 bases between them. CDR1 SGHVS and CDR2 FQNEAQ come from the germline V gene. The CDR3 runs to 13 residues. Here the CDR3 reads CASSLKGYNEQFF. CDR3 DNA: TGTGCCAGCAGCTTAAAGGGATACAATGAGCAGTTCTTC.

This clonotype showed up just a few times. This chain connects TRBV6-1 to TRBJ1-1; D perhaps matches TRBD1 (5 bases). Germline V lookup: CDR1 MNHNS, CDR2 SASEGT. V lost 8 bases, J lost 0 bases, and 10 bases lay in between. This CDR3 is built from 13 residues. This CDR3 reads CASRGSVNTEAFF. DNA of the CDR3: TGTGCCAGCCGGGGCAGTGTGAACACTGAAGCTTTCTTT.

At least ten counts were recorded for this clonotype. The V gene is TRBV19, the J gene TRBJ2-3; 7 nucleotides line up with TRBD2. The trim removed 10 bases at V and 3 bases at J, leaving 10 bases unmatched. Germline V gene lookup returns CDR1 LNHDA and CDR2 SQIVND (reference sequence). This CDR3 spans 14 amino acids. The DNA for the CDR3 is TGTGCCACCTCGACTGGGGGGGGGACAGATACGCAGTATTTT. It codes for CATSTGGGTDTQYF.

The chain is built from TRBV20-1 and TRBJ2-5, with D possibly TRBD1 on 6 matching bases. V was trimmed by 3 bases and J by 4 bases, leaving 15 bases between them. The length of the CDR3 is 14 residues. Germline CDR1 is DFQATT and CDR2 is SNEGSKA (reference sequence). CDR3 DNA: TGCAGTGCTAGTCAATACGTAGGGGGAGAGACCCAGTACTTC. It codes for CSASQYVGGETQYF.

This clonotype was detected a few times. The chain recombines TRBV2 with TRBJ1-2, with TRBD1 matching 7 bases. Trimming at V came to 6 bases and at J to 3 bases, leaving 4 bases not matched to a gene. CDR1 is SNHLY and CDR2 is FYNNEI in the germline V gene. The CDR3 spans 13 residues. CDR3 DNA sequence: TGTGCCAGCAGGAGAGACAGGGACTATGGCTACACCTTC. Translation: CASRRDRDYGYTF.